The clone carrying this TCR beta chain has a handful of counts. Its antigen is as yet unknown. These data originate in a study of blood T cells in healthy people across ages. The study's findings and limits: Compared with aged donors, long-lived donors showed fewer expanded clones, suggesting selection. In the absence of known donor CMV status, changes in expanded clonotypes were possibly confounded. Per million T cells, the diversity of TCR beta decreased roughly linearly as age advanced.

With a J-beta primer mix and a sample-barcoded 5' primer, a second PCR ran roughly 6 to 11 cycles. A 12-random-nucleotide template-switch adaptor tagged each cDNA molecule. From the 5' RACE reads, TCRdb called clonotypes with MiXCR, one entry per CDR3 protein. Among 850,000 to 1,000,000 distinct CDR3 sequences listed, about 48% were seen once. Trimming pared 4 bases from V and 4 bases from J, leaving 5 bases between. CDR1 DFQATT and CDR2 SNEGSKA come from the germline V gene (reference sequence). The CDR3 consists of 12 residues. This rearrangement joins TRBV20-1 to TRBJ1-6; D uncertain. Specimen: blood. The receptor's source is a young man in good health. CDR3 coding DNA: TGCAGTGCTACCGAATATAATTCACCCCTCCACTTT. Encoded protein: CSATEYNSPLHF.